These T cell receptor beta chains were read from a single sample in a study of vaccination and CD4 T cells after COVID-19. No antigen has been assigned to these receptors. TCRdb reanalysed the PCR reads using MiXCR and keeps one entry per CDR3 protein. The table shows over 11,000 distinct CDR3 sequences, with around 55% occurring only once. Sequenced here: CD4+ T cells from blood, cultured in vitro, sampled before SARS-CoV-2 vaccination. These receptor sequences come from a human donor who had recovered from COVID-19. Both conserved end residues are part of each CDR3. The D gene is left open where the match is weak. The size entry is marked missing in some rows and otherwise reads once, few, many or a size class.

d_call: NA
v_call: TRBV6-5
clone_size: NA
j_call: TRBJ2-2
cdr3_aa: CASSYGWWGGDSGELFF
cdr3_nt: TGTGCCAGCAGTTACGGGTGGTGGGGGGGCGATTCCGGGGAGCTGTTTTTT

d_call: NA
v_call: TRBV7-2
clone_size: NA
j_call: TRBJ1-1
cdr3_aa: CASSLDKGGYAFF
cdr3_nt: TGTGCCAGCAGCTTAGATAAGGGGGGCTACGCTTTCTTT

d_call: NA
v_call: TRBV11-2
clone_size: NA
j_call: TRBJ2-2
cdr3_aa: CASSPSNTGELFF
cdr3_nt: TGTGCCAGCAGCCCCTCGAACACCGGGGAGCTGTTTTTT

d_call: NA
v_call: TRBV19
clone_size: NA
j_call: TRBJ1-1
cdr3_aa: CASSPGTSNTEAFF
cdr3_nt: TGTGCCAGTAGTCCCGGGACATCGAACACTGAAGCTTTCTTT

d_call: TRBD1
v_call: TRBV12-3/TRBV12-4
clone_size: NA
j_call: TRBJ2-6
cdr3_aa: CASSRDRGLPGANVLTF
cdr3_nt: TGTGCCAGCAGTAGGGACAGGGGATTACCTGGGGCCAACGTCCTGACTTTC

d_call: NA
v_call: TRBV7-2
clone_size: once
j_call: TRBJ1-2
cdr3_aa: CASSLTGYYGYTF
cdr3_nt: TGTGCCAGCAGCCTCACTGGGTACTATGGCTACACCTTC

d_call: NA
v_call: TRBV7-6
clone_size: NA
j_call: TRBJ1-1
cdr3_aa: CASSLGSPNTKAFF
cdr3_nt: TGTGCCAGCAGCTTAGGGTCCCCGAACACTAAAGCTTTCTTT

d_call: TRBD1
v_call: TRBV7-8
clone_size: few
j_call: TRBJ1-5
cdr3_aa: CASSQGRGRVNQPQHF
cdr3_nt: TGTGCCAGCAGCCAGGGGAGGGGGCGCGTGAATCAGCCCCAGCATTTT

d_call: TRBD2
v_call: TRBV4-1
clone_size: NA
j_call: TRBJ2-1
cdr3_aa: CASSHPGLAGGPSNEQFF
cdr3_nt: TGCGCCAGCAGCCATCCCGGACTAGCGGGGGGGCCCAGCAATGAGCAGTTCTTC

d_call: TRBD2
v_call: TRBV2
clone_size: NA
j_call: TRBJ2-2
cdr3_aa: CASRGLADANTGELFF
cdr3_nt: TGTGCCAGCAGGGGACTAGCAGACGCGAACACCGGGGAGCTGTTTTTT

d_call: NA
v_call: TRBV7-3
clone_size: NA
j_call: TRBJ1-1
cdr3_aa: CASSPRRAAEAFF
cdr3_nt: TGTGCCAGCAGCCCACGCCGGGCGGCTGAAGCTTTCTTT

d_call: NA
v_call: TRBV15
clone_size: few
j_call: TRBJ1-2
cdr3_aa: CATSRDGTDNYGYTF
cdr3_nt: TGTGCCACCAGCAGAGATGGGACGGACAACTATGGCTACACCTTC

d_call: NA
v_call: TRBV20-1
clone_size: few
j_call: TRBJ1-1
cdr3_aa: CSARQPTGWLEAFF
cdr3_nt: TGCAGTGCTAGACAGCCGACAGGCTGGCTTGAAGCTTTCTTT

d_call: NA
v_call: TRBV7-9
clone_size: few
j_call: TRBJ1-4
cdr3_aa: CASSIAQPTNEKLFF
cdr3_nt: TGTGCCAGCAGCATCGCCCAGCCAACTAATGAAAAACTGTTTTTT

d_call: NA
v_call: TRBV20-1
clone_size: NA
j_call: TRBJ1-4
cdr3_aa: CSARNRGTGEKLFF
cdr3_nt: TGCAGTGCTAGAAATCGCGGGACGGGTGAAAAACTGTTTTTT

d_call: TRBD1
v_call: TRBV19
clone_size: NA
j_call: TRBJ1-2
cdr3_aa: CASSDNRGQNYGYTF
cdr3_nt: TGTGCCAGTAGCGATAACAGGGGCCAGAACTATGGCTACACCTTC

d_call: NA
v_call: TRBV7-9
clone_size: NA
j_call: TRBJ2-5
cdr3_aa: CASSSLAAQETQYF
cdr3_nt: TGTGCCAGCAGCTCCTTAGCGGCACAAGAGACCCAGTACTTC

d_call: TRBD2
v_call: TRBV7-2
clone_size: few
j_call: TRBJ2-3
cdr3_aa: CASSAQTSGRGDTQYF
cdr3_nt: TGTGCCAGCAGCGCCCAGACTAGCGGGCGAGGGGATACGCAGTATTTT

d_call: NA
v_call: TRBV11-2
clone_size: few
j_call: TRBJ1-2
cdr3_aa: CASSLEGDGYTF
cdr3_nt: TGTGCCAGCAGCTTAGAAGGGGATGGCTACACCTTC

d_call: NA
v_call: TRBV19
clone_size: once
j_call: TRBJ1-2
cdr3_aa: CASSSLSPIGYGYTF
cdr3_nt: TGTGCCAGTAGTAGTCTCAGTCCGATCGGCTATGGCTACACCTTC

d_call: TRBD1
v_call: TRBV12-3/TRBV12-4
clone_size: NA
j_call: TRBJ1-5
cdr3_aa: CASKLLRGDRARNSNQPQHF
cdr3_nt: TGTGCCAGCAAACTTCTGAGGGGGGACAGGGCACGGAATAGCAATCAGCCCCAGCATTTT

d_call: NA
v_call: TRBV30
clone_size: NA
j_call: TRBJ1-2
cdr3_aa: CAWSEEGTNYGYTF
cdr3_nt: TGTGCCTGGAGTGAGGAGGGGACGAACTATGGCTACACCTTC

d_call: NA
v_call: TRBV2
clone_size: NA
j_call: TRBJ1-5
cdr3_aa: CASSKDRMNQPQHF
cdr3_nt: TGTGCCAGCAGTAAGGACAGAATGAATCAGCCCCAGCATTTT

d_call: NA
v_call: TRBV2
clone_size: few
j_call: TRBJ1-2
cdr3_aa: CASSEGRNGGYTF
cdr3_nt: TGTGCCAGCAGTGAAGGCAGGAATGGGGGCTACACCTTC

d_call: TRBD2
v_call: TRBV20-1
clone_size: medium-sized
j_call: TRBJ2-1
cdr3_aa: CSARDRLAGVREQFF
cdr3_nt: TGCAGTGCTAGAGATCGTCTAGCGGGGGTGCGTGAGCAGTTCTTC

d_call: NA
v_call: TRBV6-1
clone_size: few
j_call: TRBJ1-5
cdr3_aa: CASDADSPLVGNQPQHF
cdr3_nt: TGTGCCAGCGACGCGGACAGCCCGCTGGTTGGAAATCAGCCCCAGCATTTT

d_call: NA
v_call: TRBV20-1
clone_size: NA
j_call: TRBJ1-2
cdr3_aa: CSARGAPGTYGYTF
cdr3_nt: TGCAGTGCTAGAGGAGCGCCAGGGACCTATGGCTACACCTTC

d_call: TRBD1
v_call: TRBV11-2
clone_size: NA
j_call: TRBJ1-1
cdr3_aa: CASSIGQGINTEAFF
cdr3_nt: TGTGCCAGCAGCATCGGACAGGGGATAAACACTGAAGCTTTCTTT

d_call: TRBD1
v_call: TRBV12-3/TRBV12-4
clone_size: once
j_call: TRBJ1-5
cdr3_aa: CASSLSGGRNQPQHF
cdr3_nt: TGTGCCAGCAGTTTATCAGGGGGTCGCAATCAGCCCCAGCATTTT

d_call: NA
v_call: TRBV20-1
clone_size: NA
j_call: TRBJ2-3
cdr3_aa: CSAQIQPGLTDTQYF
cdr3_nt: TGCAGTGCTCAAATACAACCGGGACTGACAGATACGCAGTATTTT

d_call: TRBD2
v_call: TRBV5-1
clone_size: NA
j_call: TRBJ2-5
cdr3_aa: CASSPILAVIQETQYF
cdr3_nt: TGCGCCAGCAGCCCGATACTAGCGGTGATCCAAGAGACCCAGTACTTC

d_call: NA
v_call: TRBV20-1
clone_size: few
j_call: TRBJ2-1
cdr3_aa: CSASRDRSSYNEQFF
cdr3_nt: TGCAGTGCTAGCAGGGATAGAAGCTCCTACAATGAGCAGTTCTTC

d_call: NA
v_call: TRBV7-9
clone_size: NA
j_call: TRBJ1-6
cdr3_aa: CASSLVHTQLIYSPLHF
cdr3_nt: TGTGCCAGCAGCTTGGTTCACACACAACTCATCTATTCACCCCTCCACTTT

d_call: NA
v_call: TRBV7-2
clone_size: NA
j_call: TRBJ1-5
cdr3_aa: CASSPTMTSSNQPQHF
cdr3_nt: TGTGCCAGCAGCCCCACCATGACCTCTAGCAATCAGCCCCAGCATTTT

d_call: NA
v_call: TRBV5-1
clone_size: few
j_call: TRBJ2-5
cdr3_aa: CASKTGTHQETQYF
cdr3_nt: TGCGCCAGCAAAACAGGGACCCACCAAGAGACCCAGTACTTC

d_call: NA
v_call: TRBV6-1
clone_size: NA
j_call: TRBJ2-5
cdr3_aa: CASSEMWGRQETQYF
cdr3_nt: TGTGCCAGCAGTGAAATGTGGGGGAGACAAGAGACCCAGTACTTC

d_call: NA
v_call: TRBV7-2
clone_size: NA
j_call: TRBJ1-4
cdr3_aa: CASGDPNEKLFF
cdr3_nt: TGTGCCAGCGGGGACCCAAATGAAAAACTGTTTTTT

d_call: NA
v_call: TRBV6-5
clone_size: few
j_call: TRBJ2-1
cdr3_aa: CASSYSNRGPYNEQFF
cdr3_nt: TGTGCCAGCAGTTACTCGAACCGGGGGCCCTACAATGAGCAGTTCTTC

d_call: TRBD1
v_call: TRBV6-2/TRBV6-3
clone_size: NA
j_call: TRBJ1-2
cdr3_aa: CASRKTGGNGYTF
cdr3_nt: TGTGCCAGCAGGAAAACAGGGGGCAATGGCTACACCTTC

d_call: NA
v_call: TRBV20-1
clone_size: NA
j_call: TRBJ1-2
cdr3_aa: CSARRTGRNYGYTF
cdr3_nt: TGCAGTGCTAGGAGGACGGGCCGCAACTATGGCTACACCTTC

d_call: NA
v_call: TRBV7-6
clone_size: few
j_call: TRBJ1-6
cdr3_aa: CASSLGTVNSPLHF
cdr3_nt: TGTGCCAGCAGCTTAGGGACAGTTAATTCACCCCTCCACTTT

d_call: NA
v_call: TRBV20-1
clone_size: medium-sized
j_call: TRBJ1-1
cdr3_aa: CSASAENTEAFF
cdr3_nt: TGCAGTGCTAGCGCAGAGAACACTGAAGCTTTCTTT

d_call: NA
v_call: TRBV7-2
clone_size: NA
j_call: TRBJ1-2
cdr3_aa: CASSAHNYGYTF
cdr3_nt: TGTGCCAGCAGCGCCCACAACTATGGCTACACCTTC

d_call: TRBD1
v_call: TRBV6-2/TRBV6-3
clone_size: NA
j_call: TRBJ1-5
cdr3_aa: CASNPTGFSNQPQHF
cdr3_nt: TGTGCCAGCAATCCGACAGGGTTTAGCAATCAGCCCCAGCATTTT

d_call: TRBD1
v_call: TRBV7-2
clone_size: NA
j_call: TRBJ1-2
cdr3_aa: CASSPAGTGENGYTF
cdr3_nt: TGTGCCAGCAGCCCGGCCGGGACAGGGGAAAATGGCTACACCTTC

d_call: TRBD1
v_call: TRBV19
clone_size: NA
j_call: TRBJ2-7
cdr3_aa: CASSRTSGQGGYEQYF
cdr3_nt: TGTGCCAGTAGCCGAACGTCGGGACAGGGAGGTTACGAGCAGTACTTC

d_call: NA
v_call: TRBV10-1
clone_size: few
j_call: TRBJ1-2
cdr3_aa: CASAFRNGRPIGYGYTF
cdr3_nt: TGCGCCAGCGCATTCAGGAACGGACGGCCGATTGGCTATGGCTACACCTTC

d_call: TRBD1
v_call: TRBV28
clone_size: once
j_call: TRBJ2-7
cdr3_aa: CASRPTGTGGHEQYF
cdr3_nt: TGTGCCAGCAGACCAACCGGGACAGGGGGCCACGAGCAGTACTTC

d_call: TRBD2
v_call: TRBV6-2/TRBV6-3
clone_size: few
j_call: TRBJ2-7
cdr3_aa: CASSWGGSYEQYF
cdr3_nt: TGTGCCAGCAGTTGGGGGGGATCCTACGAGCAGTACTTC

d_call: NA
v_call: TRBV7-8
clone_size: NA
j_call: TRBJ2-4
cdr3_aa: CASTYPGGESHGIQYF
cdr3_nt: TGTGCCAGCACCTATCCGGGCGGGGAATCGCACGGCATTCAGTACTTC

d_call: NA
v_call: TRBV19
clone_size: NA
j_call: TRBJ1-5
cdr3_aa: CASSIDIAPGQPQHF
cdr3_nt: TGTGCCAGTAGTATAGATATCGCCCCCGGCCAGCCCCAGCATTTT

d_call: NA
v_call: TRBV11-3
clone_size: once
j_call: TRBJ2-1
cdr3_aa: CASSLETSEQFF
cdr3_nt: TGTGCCAGCAGCTTAGAGACTTCTGAGCAGTTCTTC

d_call: NA
v_call: TRBV6-1
clone_size: NA
j_call: TRBJ2-7
cdr3_aa: CASSQELGYEQYF
cdr3_nt: TGTGCCAGCAGTCAGGAGCTGGGCTACGAGCAGTACTTC

d_call: TRBD2
v_call: TRBV19
clone_size: NA
j_call: TRBJ2-1
cdr3_aa: CASSMGGIGNEQFF
cdr3_nt: TGTGCCAGTAGTATGGGGGGGATTGGGAATGAGCAGTTCTTC

d_call: NA
v_call: TRBV27
clone_size: NA
j_call: TRBJ2-1
cdr3_aa: CASSLYGGVSYDEQFF
cdr3_nt: TGTGCCAGCAGTTTGTACGGGGGCGTCTCCTACGATGAGCAGTTCTTC